The TCR beta chain under discussion was sequenced for a study of PD-L1 blockade in urothelial cancer. Study information: Individuals in the cohort had been given 0 to 3 earlier chemotherapy regimens. Analysis of the blood was performed 3 weeks (second dose) and 6 weeks after treatment start. Reported median T cell count for blood samples was around 140,000.

From germline, CDR1 is SNHLY and CDR2 FYNNEI. V was shortened by 9 bases and J by 2 bases, with 15 bases between the two germline ends. The CDR3 runs 14 residues. The sample's time point: pretreatment peripheral blood. Each PCR received spiked synthetic TCR analog templates. The repertoire was sequenced with immunoSEQ multiplex PCR; TCRdb's copy has only in-frame clones and lacks some. The sample yields about 95,000 clones, roughly 91% seen once. The rearrangement joins TRBV2 to TRBJ2-3, with D maybe TRBD2 (5 bases). The material sequenced was PBMCs, taken around atezolizumab (anti-PD-L1) treatment. This receptor was identified in a man in his 60s with urothelial cancer. In DNA form, the CDR3 reads TGTGCCAGGGAGAAGGACTCAAACACAGATACGCAGTATTTT. Translation gives CAREKDSNTDTQYF.